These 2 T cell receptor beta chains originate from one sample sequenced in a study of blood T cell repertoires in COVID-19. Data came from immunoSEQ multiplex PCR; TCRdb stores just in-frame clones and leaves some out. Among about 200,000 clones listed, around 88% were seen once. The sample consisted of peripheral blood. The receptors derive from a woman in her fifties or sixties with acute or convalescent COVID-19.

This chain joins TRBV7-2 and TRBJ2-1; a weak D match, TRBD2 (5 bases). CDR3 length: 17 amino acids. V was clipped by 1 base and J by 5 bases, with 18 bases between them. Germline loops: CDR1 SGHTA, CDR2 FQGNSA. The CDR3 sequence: CASSLDVGPRRDNEQFF. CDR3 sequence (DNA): TGTGCCAGCAGCTTAGACGTCGGCCCCCGGCGGGACAATGAGCAGTTCTTC.

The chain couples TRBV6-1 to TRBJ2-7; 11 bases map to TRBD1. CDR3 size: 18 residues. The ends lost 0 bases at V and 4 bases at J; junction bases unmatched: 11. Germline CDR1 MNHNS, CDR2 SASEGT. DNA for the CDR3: TGTGCCAGCAGTGAAGCGAGGAGGACAGGGGGCAAAGGTTACGAGCAGTACTTC. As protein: CASSEARRTGGKGYEQYF.